This record concerns one T cell receptor beta chain sequence. Its antigen has not been determined. Base qualities were left out, and no much larger clone turns up one base away. V loses 7 bases, J loses 0 bases, and the germline ends lie 10 bases apart. From the germline V gene (reference sequence), CDR1 is LNHDA and CDR2 is SQIVND. There are 14 amino acids in the CDR3, from cysteine to phenylalanine inclusive. Only the CDR3 DNA stays, 42 bases, in frame from base 1. The immunoSEQ Assay was used to sequence TCR beta CDR3 regions from DNA. The study's own analysis went as follows. To compute T cell density, TCR beta template counts were normalized to usable DNA, which was estimated by amplifying housekeeping genes. Richness was estimated with the preseqR package, extrapolating to 400,000 templates for PBMC samples and 120,000 templates for tissue samples. Clonality was defined by subtracting Pielou's evenness from one. Tissue-enriched TCRs were identified by differential abundance testing using productive amino-acid clonotypes, minimum total count 5 and alpha 0.1. The Jaccard Index and the Morisita Overlap Index were used to measure how much the repertoires overlapped between compartments. GLIPH clustered TCR beta CDR3s with public tetramer-defined viral CDR3s; viral motifs required at least three viral sequences plus V-gene enrichment. The immuneACCESS repertoire file appears here via TCRdb, limited to in-frame rearrangements. These files lack a portion of the clones; in checked studies, under half of the deficit traces to unresolved V genes, and the cause of the others is not known. Clonal size and the V and J genes are those of that table, whereas D and trimming came from the DNA. This sample gives several thousand clones in total; 87% of them show up just once. The ten top clones hold roughly a sixth of the sample.

This specimen belongs to a study of T cells in localized non-small cell lung cancer (dated by TCRdb to about 2020). Regarding the study in general: The study examined T cell repertoires in hundreds of patients with early-stage NSCLC and compared tumors with uninvolved tumor-adjacent lungs. The cohort was made up of approximately 250 treatment-naive NSCLC patients whose localized lung tumors had been resected. Of the NSCLC patients, around 130 were male and roughly 110 were female, and the mean age was around 70 years. General study outcomes and caveats: Uninvolved tumor-adjacent lung showed the highest T cell clonality, higher than tumor, which suggests more focused antigenic responses in the uninvolved tumor-adjacent lung. A median of approximately 53 of the top 100 tumor clones turned up in the paired uninvolved adjacent lung, and 25 to 30 of those clones also ranked among the top 100 of that same adjacent lung. Since the design was exploratory, TCR variables were selected using unadjusted p-values with no false-discovery rate correction. Longer overall survival was associated with higher blood T cell density, whereas shorter survival was associated with higher adjacent-lung clonality. Because multi-region tumor sequencing was not done, intratumor heterogeneity could not be ruled out.

At diagnosis, tumor, uninvolved tumor-adjacent lung and peripheral blood were collected and then preserved as a mix of FFPE and fresh-frozen material. Blood samples were analyzed as peripheral blood mononuclear cells for TCR repertoire profiling. Sequences were derived from peripheral blood, sampled before any cancer treatment. Here the chain combines TRBV19 and TRBJ2-4; perhaps TRBD1 is the D gene, with 6 bases matching. The source of this sequence is a male donor at least 60 years old with stage I lung adenocarcinoma. The DNA sequence reads TGTGCCAGTAAGGACAGTCTAGCCAAAAACATTCAGTACTTC. It encodes CASKDSLAKNIQYF.